The 8 T cell receptor beta chains in this list originate from one sample, sequenced in a study of blood T cell repertoires in COVID-19. Libraries were prepared by immunoSEQ multiplex PCR; TCRdb keeps only in-frame clonotypes and omits some of them. The data show approximately 350,000 clones, with around 87% seen just once and 0.9% to 1.1% held by the top ten. Sequenced: PBMCs or T cells enriched from blood (not recorded which). Source of these receptors: a man younger than 30 who had recovered from COVID-19.

This chain joins TRBV19 and TRBJ2-2; 7 bases line up with TRBD1. The CDR3 loop spans 16 amino acids. V was clipped by 7 bases and J by 6 bases; unmatched bases: 14. The germline gives CDR1 LNHDA, CDR2 SQIVND (reference sequence). The CDR3 region has the DNA TGTGCCAGTATCGAATCAGGGGGTTTATTGGCCGGGGAGCTGTTTTTT. It encodes CASIESGGLLAGELFF.

This chain joins TRBV7-2 and TRBJ2-1; 13 nucleotides align to TRBD2. CDR1 and CDR2 from the germline V gene are SGHTA and FQGNSA. The V segment lost 3 bases and the J segment 5 bases; nucleotides outside the gene matches: 4. CDR3 length: 16 residues. Here the CDR3 reads CASSFGGTSGNNEQFF. The CDR3 DNA sequence: TGTGCCAGCAGCTTTGGGGGGACTAGCGGGAACAATGAGCAGTTCTTC.

This chain links TRBV2 with TRBJ1-2; the match to TRBD1 covers 9 bases. CDR1 is SNHLY, CDR2 FYNNEI, per germline. V lost 4 bases to trimming and J lost 4 bases; unmatched junction nucleotides: 4. The CDR3 runs 14 residues. CDR3 sequence reads: CASSGQGDIYGYTF. DNA for the CDR3: TGTGCCAGCAGTGGACAGGGGGATATCTATGGCTACACCTTC.

The CDR3 here is CASSQGQGAGMNTEAFF. In DNA, the CDR3 is TGTGCCAGCAGCCAAGGACAGGGGGCTGGCATGAACACTGAAGCTTTCTTT. The gene calls are TRBV5-4 and TRBJ1-1; 11 bases match TRBD1. The trim removed 4 bases at V and 0 bases at J, leaving 8 bases unmatched. Looked up from germline, CDR1 is SGHNT and CDR2 is YYREEE (reference sequence). The CDR3 is 17 residues long.

The chain employs TRBV29-1 and TRBJ2-7, with D perhaps TRBD1 (5 bases). The CDR3 totals 13 residues. CDR1 SQVTM and CDR2 ANQGSEA come from the germline V gene. The CDR3 reads CSASQGQVGEQYF. In nucleotides, the CDR3 is TGCAGTGCCAGTCAGGGCCAAGTGGGCGAGCAGTACTTC.

V is TRBV7-2 and J is TRBJ2-1; 9 nucleotides match TRBD2. The CDR3 loop spans 19 amino acids. V shed 6 bases and J 0 bases; nucleotides not matched to a gene: 15. In germline, CDR1 is SGHTA, CDR2 FQGNSA. CDR3 sequence reads: CASRFSGRLTGGSYNEQFF. DNA for the CDR3: TGTGCCAGCAGGTTTAGCGGGAGATTAACCGGGGGCTCCTACAATGAGCAGTTCTTC.

This clone occurred once. CDR3 coding DNA: TGTGCCAGCAGCCAAAGCGGGGGGATCACAGATACGCAGTATTTT. It specifies CASSQSGGITDTQYF. The J gene is TRBJ2-3, the V gene TRBV3-1 (or the pseudogene TRBV3-2), with 9 positions matching TRBD2. The CDR3 consists of 15 residues. Germline V gives CDR1 LGHDT, CDR2 YNNKEL (reference sequence). J was trimmed by 2 bases and V by 2 bases; bases with no gene match: 2.

The CDR3 here is CASSLLGLFYNEQFF. The CDR3 region has the DNA TGCGCCAGCAGCTTGTTAGGACTATTCTACAATGAGCAGTTCTTC. This rearrangement joins TRBV5-1 to TRBJ2-1, with a possible D match to TRBD2 (6 bases). CDR3 length equals 15 residues. Trimming took off 1 base at V and 3 bases at J, with 11 bases between the two ends. Germline CDR1 is SGHRS and CDR2 is YFSETQ.